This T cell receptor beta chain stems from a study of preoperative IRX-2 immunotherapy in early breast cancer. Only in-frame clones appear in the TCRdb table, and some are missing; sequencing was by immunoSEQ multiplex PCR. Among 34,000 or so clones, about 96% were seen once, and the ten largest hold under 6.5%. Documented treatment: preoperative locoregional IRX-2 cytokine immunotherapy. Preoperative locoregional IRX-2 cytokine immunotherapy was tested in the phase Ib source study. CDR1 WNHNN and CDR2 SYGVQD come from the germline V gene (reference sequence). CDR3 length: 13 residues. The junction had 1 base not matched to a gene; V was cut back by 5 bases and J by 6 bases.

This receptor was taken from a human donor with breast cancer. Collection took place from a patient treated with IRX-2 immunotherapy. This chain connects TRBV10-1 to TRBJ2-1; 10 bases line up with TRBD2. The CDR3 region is CASSLAGANEQFF. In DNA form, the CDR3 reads TGCGCCAGCAGTCTAGCGGGGGCCAATGAGCAGTTCTTC.